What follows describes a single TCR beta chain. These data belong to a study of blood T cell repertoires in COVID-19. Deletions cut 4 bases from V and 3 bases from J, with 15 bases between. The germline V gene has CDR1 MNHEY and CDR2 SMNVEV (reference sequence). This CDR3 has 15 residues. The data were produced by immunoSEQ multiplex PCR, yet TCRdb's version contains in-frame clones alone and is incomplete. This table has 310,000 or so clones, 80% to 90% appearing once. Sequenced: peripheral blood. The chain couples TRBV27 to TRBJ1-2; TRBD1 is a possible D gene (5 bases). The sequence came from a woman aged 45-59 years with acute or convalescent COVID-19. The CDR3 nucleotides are TGTGCCAGCAGTTCCCCTGGGGCCGGTCACTATGGCTACACCTTC. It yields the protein CASSSPGAGHYGYTF.